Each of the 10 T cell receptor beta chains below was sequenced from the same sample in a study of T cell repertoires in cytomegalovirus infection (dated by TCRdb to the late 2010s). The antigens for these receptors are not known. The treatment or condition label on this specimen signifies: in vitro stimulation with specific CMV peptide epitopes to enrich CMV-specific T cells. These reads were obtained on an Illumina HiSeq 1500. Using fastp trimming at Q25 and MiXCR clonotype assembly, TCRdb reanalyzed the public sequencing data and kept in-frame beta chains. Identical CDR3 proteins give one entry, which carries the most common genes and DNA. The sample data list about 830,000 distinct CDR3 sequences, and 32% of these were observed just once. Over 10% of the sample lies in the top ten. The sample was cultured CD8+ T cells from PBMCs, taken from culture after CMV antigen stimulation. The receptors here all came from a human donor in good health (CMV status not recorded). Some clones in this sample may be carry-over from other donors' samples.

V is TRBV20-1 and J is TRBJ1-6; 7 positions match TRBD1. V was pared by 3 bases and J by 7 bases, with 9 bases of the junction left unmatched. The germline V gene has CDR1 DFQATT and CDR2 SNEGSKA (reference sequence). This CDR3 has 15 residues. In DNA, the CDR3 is TGCAGTGCTAGTGTCGGGACAGTAAAAAATTCACCCCTCCACTTT. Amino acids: CSASVGTVKNSPLHF.

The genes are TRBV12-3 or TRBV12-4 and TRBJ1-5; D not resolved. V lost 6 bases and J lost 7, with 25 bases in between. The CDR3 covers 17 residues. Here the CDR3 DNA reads TGTGCCAGCAGCTTCGCGGGAATTGGGTCACTCGGGCAGCCCCAGCATTTT. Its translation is CASSFAGIGSLGQPQHF.

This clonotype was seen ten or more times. In DNA form, the CDR3 reads TGTGCCAGCAGCGAGGGAGGGAACTATGGCTACACCTTC. Translated: CASSEGGNYGYTF. J is TRBJ1-2 and V is TRBV2, with D uncertain. The germline V gene encodes CDR1 SNHLY and CDR2 FYNNEI. V was trimmed by 6 bases and J by 2 bases, leaving 10 bases between them. This CDR3 contains 13 residues. Together with reference TRBV2 and TRBJ1-2, the CDR3 gives the full variable domain: EPEVTQTPSHQVTQMGQEVILRCVPISNHLYFYWYRQILGQKVEFLVSFYNNEISEKSEIFDDQFSVERPDGSNFTLKIRSTKLEDSAMYFCASSEGGNYGYTFGSGTRLTVV.

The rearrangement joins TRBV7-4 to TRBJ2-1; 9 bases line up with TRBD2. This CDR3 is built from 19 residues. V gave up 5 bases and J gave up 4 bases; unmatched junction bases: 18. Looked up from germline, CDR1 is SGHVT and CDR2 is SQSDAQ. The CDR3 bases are TGTGCCAGCAGCGGCGGGGGGGCAAGAGGCGGGGGGGCGTACAATGAGCAGTTCTTC. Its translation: CASSGGGARGGGAYNEQFF.

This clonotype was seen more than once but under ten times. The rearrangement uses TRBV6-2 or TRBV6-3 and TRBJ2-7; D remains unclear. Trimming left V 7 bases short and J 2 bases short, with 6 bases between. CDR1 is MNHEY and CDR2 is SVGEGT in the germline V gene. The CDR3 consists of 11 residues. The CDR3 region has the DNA TGTGCCAGCAAGAGAGCCTACGAGCAGTACTTC. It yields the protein CASKRAYEQYF.

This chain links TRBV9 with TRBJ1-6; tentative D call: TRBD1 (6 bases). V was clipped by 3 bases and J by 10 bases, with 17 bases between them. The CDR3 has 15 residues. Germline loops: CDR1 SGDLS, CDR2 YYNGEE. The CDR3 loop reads CASSDSQGNMSPLHF. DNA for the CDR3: TGTGCCAGCAGCGACTCCCAGGGGAACATGTCACCCCTCCACTTT.

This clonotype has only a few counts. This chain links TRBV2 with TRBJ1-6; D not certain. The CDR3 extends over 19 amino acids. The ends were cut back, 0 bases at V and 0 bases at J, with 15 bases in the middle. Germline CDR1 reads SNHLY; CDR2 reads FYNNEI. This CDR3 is CASSEALAAHSSYNSPLHF. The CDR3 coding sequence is TGTGCCAGCAGTGAAGCGCTGGCGGCACATAGCTCCTATAATTCACCCCTCCACTTT.

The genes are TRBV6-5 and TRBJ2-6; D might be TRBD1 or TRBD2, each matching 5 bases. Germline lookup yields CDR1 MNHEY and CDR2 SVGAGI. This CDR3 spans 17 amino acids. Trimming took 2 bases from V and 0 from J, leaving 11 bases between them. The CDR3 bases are TGTGCCAGCAGTTACGGGGCCCGGGGCTCTGGGGCCAACGTCCTGACTTTC. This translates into CASSYGARGSGANVLTF.

The CDR3 loop is CASSSTHLSSYNEQFF. The CDR3 nucleotides are TGTGCCAGCAGCTCCACCCATCTGAGCTCCTACAATGAGCAGTTCTTC. This sequence joins TRBV7-9 and TRBJ2-1; D unclear. This CDR3 contains 16 residues. Looked up from germline, CDR1 is SEHNR and CDR2 is FQNEAQ (reference sequence). The germline V and J ends were trimmed by 4 bases and 0 bases, with 13 bases remaining between them.

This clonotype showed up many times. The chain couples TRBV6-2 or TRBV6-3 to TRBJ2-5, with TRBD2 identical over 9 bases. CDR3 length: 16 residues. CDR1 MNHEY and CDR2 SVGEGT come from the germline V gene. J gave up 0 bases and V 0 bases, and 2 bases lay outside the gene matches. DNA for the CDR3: TGTGCCAGCAGTTACTCGACTAGCGGCTACCAAGAGACCCAGTACTTC. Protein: CASSYSTSGYQETQYF.